The rows below give T cell receptor beta chains drawn from one sample of a study of blood T cell repertoires in COVID-19. The method was immunoSEQ multiplex PCR; TCRdb's version includes in-frame clones alone and lacks a portion of them. This table has about 160,000 clones, 80% to 95% appearing once. The specimen was peripheral blood. These receptors were obtained from a woman in her forties or fifties with acute or convalescent COVID-19. CDR3s include the opening cysteine and the closing phenylalanine or tryptophan. The D gene is left open where the match is weak. A clone size is listed for some rows: how often the clone was seen (once, few, many), or a class if it is expanded.

V	size	J	D	DNA	CDR3
TRBV30	NA	TRBJ1-1	NA	TGTGCCTGGCAGGGGTACACTGAAGCTTTCTTT	CAWQGYTEAFF
TRBV3-1/TRBV3-2	NA	TRBJ1-1	NA	TGTGCCAGCAGCCCGACATTGAACACTGAAGCTTTCTTT	CASSPTLNTEAFF
TRBV9	once	TRBJ1-6	NA	TGTGCCAGCAGCGGGCGGGACGTGGGGAATTCACCCCTCCACTTT	CASSGRDVGNSPLHF
TRBV1	once	TRBJ2-1	NA	TGCACCAGCAGCCAAGATGGGGGGGCAGGGAACAATGAGCAGTTCTTC	CTSSQDGGAGNNEQFF
TRBV30	NA	TRBJ2-3	NA	TGTGCCTGGAATCAGGCCGCTGCTTCTTCCACGCAGTATTTT	CAWNQAAASSTQYF
TRBV15	once	TRBJ2-2	TRBD2	TGTGCCACCAGCCCCGGGGGGACGTACACCGGGGAGCTGTTTTTT	CATSPGGTYTGELFF
TRBV7-8	NA	TRBJ2-7	TRBD2	TGTGCCAGCAGCCCCCCAGCTAGCGGGAAGTACGAGCAGTACTTC	CASSPPASGKYEQYF
TRBV19	NA	TRBJ2-3	TRBD2	TGTGCCAGTAGTACTTTACTTACGGGGGGGGGCACAGATACGCAGTATTTT	CASSTLLTGGGTDTQYF
TRBV7-2	once	TRBJ2-5	TRBD1	TGTGCCAGCAGCATCACAGGGGATCCGGTGACCCAGTACTTC	CASSITGDPVTQYF
TRBV18	NA	TRBJ2-7	NA	TGTGCCAGCTCACCCCCAGGGTTGGGGTACGAGCAGTACTTC	CASSPPGLGYEQYF
TRBV6-5	NA	TRBJ2-7	NA	TGTGCCAGCAGTTACTCTACAGGGGAGGTCGCCTACGAGCAGTACTTC	CASSYSTGEVAYEQYF
TRBV2	NA	TRBJ2-2	NA	TGTGCCAGCAGACCTCGGGAGAACACCGGGGAGCTGTTTTTT	CASRPRENTGELFF
TRBV2	few	TRBJ1-2	NA	TGTGCCAGCAGTGAAGAACAGACCTATGGCTACACCTTC	CASSEEQTYGYTF
TRBV28	NA	TRBJ1-5	TRBD1	TGTGCCAGCAGTTCCCCGGGACAGGTCCAGCCCCAGCATTTT	CASSSPGQVQPQHF
TRBV5-1	NA	TRBJ2-7	TRBD1	TGCGCCAGCAGCTTGACAGGGGGCTCTTCCTACGAGCAGTACTTC	CASSLTGGSSYEQYF
TRBV11-2	NA	TRBJ1-6	TRBD1	TGTGCCAGCAGCTCATACCGGGACAGGGGTAATTCACCCCTCCACTTT	CASSSYRDRGNSPLHF
TRBV14	NA	TRBJ2-1	TRBD2	TGTGCCAGCAGCCAAGGGAATGGACTAGCGGGAGGTGAGCAGTTCTTC	CASSQGNGLAGGEQFF
TRBV18	once	TRBJ2-1	TRBD2	TGTGCCAGCTCACCACCGGGGGGGATTGAGCAGTTCTTC	CASSPPGGIEQFF
TRBV7-3	few	TRBJ1-1	TRBD1	TGTGCCAGTATGACCGGGACAGGGAGCACTGAAGCTTTCTTT	CASMTGTGSTEAFF
TRBV6-5	NA	TRBJ1-5	TRBD1	TGTGCCAGCAGACGCGGGACAGGGGGCGCTATGGCCCAGCATTTT	CASRRGTGGAMAQHF
TRBV6-4	NA	TRBJ1-6	NA	TGTGCCAGCAGTGACCCACGGGGGGCCCTCCACTTT	CASSDPRGALHF
TRBV15	NA	TRBJ1-5	TRBD1	TGTGCCACCAGCAACGACAGGGTATCAATTCAGCCCCAGCATTTT	CATSNDRVSIQPQHF
TRBV19	NA	TRBJ1-1	TRBD1	TGTGCCAGTAGCCTGTCAGACAGGGTCAGTGAAGCTTTCTTT	CASSLSDRVSEAFF
TRBV2	NA	TRBJ2-5	TRBD2	TGTGCCAGCAGTCCACTGGGACTAGCGGGGCAAGAGACCCAGTACTTC	CASSPLGLAGQETQYF
TRBV29-1	NA	TRBJ1-3	NA	TGCAGCGTAATGACAGCTGGAAACACCATATATTTT	CSVMTAGNTIYF
TRBV19	NA	TRBJ2-1	NA	TGTGCCAGTAGGGCGCCAGGGCCTGACAATGAGCAGTTCTTC	CASRAPGPDNEQFF
TRBV6-5	NA	TRBJ1-2	TRBD1	TGTGCCAGCAGTTCACAGGGGTACGGCTATGGCTACACCTTC	CASSSQGYGYGYTF
TRBV6-5	NA	TRBJ2-7	TRBD1	TGTGCCATCGGGACAGGAGGAATCTACGAGCAGTACTTC	CAIGTGGIYEQYF
TRBV30	NA	TRBJ1-1	NA	TGTGCCTGGAGCCCGACAGGGAACACTGAAGCTTTCTTT	CAWSPTGNTEAFF
TRBV27	NA	TRBJ2-2	NA	TGTGCCAGCAGTTTAGAAAGGGAGAATCCCGGGGAGCTGTTTTTT	CASSLERENPGELFF
TRBV10-2	NA	TRBJ2-1	NA	TGCGCCAGCAGTGAGGTACGAGTGGATGAGCAGTTCTTC	CASSEVRVDEQFF